The entry below gives a single T cell receptor beta chain sequence along with its context. Trimming stripped 2 bases from V and 8 bases from J, with 21 bases between. The CDR3 contains 16 residues. Germline V lookup: CDR1 MNHEY, CDR2 SMNVEV (reference sequence). The assay was immunoSEQ multiplex PCR, and TCRdb's table has in-frame clones only and misses some. The sample yields nearly 250,000 clones, 75% to 90% seen once. The data originate from a study of blood T cell repertoires in COVID-19. Study context: COVID-19 samples, acute and convalescent, were from the United States, Italy and Spain.

Specimen: PBMCs or T cells enriched from blood (not recorded which). The origin of this receptor is a man aged 45 to 65 who had been exposed to COVID-19. This chain links TRBV27 with TRBJ1-2; D is undetermined. CDR3 DNA: TGTGCCAGCAGTTTAGTCTCGCTTTCGTGGTTGGGCGGCTACACCTTC. Translation gives CASSLVSLSWLGGYTF.